This TCR beta chain is drawn from a study of blood T cell repertoires in COVID-19. Original processing notes: The assay estimated nucleated cells by amplifying reference gene primers. TCRdb keeps only in-frame clones here, not all; method: immunoSEQ multiplex PCR. That table furnishes V, J and clone size, whereas the DNA furnished D and trimming. Among roughly 290,000 clones listed, around four fifths were seen once. Specimen: peripheral blood. The origin of this receptor is a woman in her fifties or sixties with active or convalescent COVID-19.

Written as DNA, the CDR3 is TGCGCCAGCAGCCCCCAGACAGGGGGCATTTATGAAAAACTGTTTTTT. Translated: CASSPQTGGIYEKLFF. This chain links TRBV5-1 with TRBJ1-4, with TRBD1 matching over 10 bases. CDR1 is SGHRS, CDR2 YFSETQ, per germline. Trimming at V came to 4 bases and at J to 6 bases, leaving 9 bases not matched to a gene. CDR3 length: 16 residues.